The 22 T cell receptor beta chains given below trace back to one sample, sequenced in a study of glioma-infiltrating T cells (dated by TCRdb to about 2016). TCRdb shows the sequencer as Illumina MiSeq. TCR alpha and beta CDR3 regions were amplified with the iRepertoire nested amplicon-rescue multiplex PCR (arm-PCR) platform from RNA. In TCRdb, the public reads were trimmed at Q25 with fastp and aligned with MiXCR, with productive beta chains retained. Rows with one shared CDR3 protein collapse into an entry with the most common genes and DNA. For this sample the table gives 150,000 to 200,000 distinct CDR3 sequences, of which about 47% were detected only once. The ten top clones hold around 5% of the sample. Sequencing used glioma tissue, nonneoplastic brain tissue, or PBMCs (not recorded which). The origin of the receptors is a human donor with low-grade glioma or glioblastoma, undergoing nonglioma brain surgery, or in good health (not recorded which).

The J gene is TRBJ2-1, the V gene TRBV6-2 or TRBV6-3, with D perhaps being TRBD1 or TRBD2 (5 bases each). The CDR3 is 14 amino acids. The germline V gene encodes CDR1 MNHEY and CDR2 SVGEGT. Between the trimmed V and J ends, which lost 5 bases and 8 bases, there was a span of 16 bases. CDR3 region: CASSKSGASHEQFF. The CDR3 nucleotides read TGTGCCAGCAGTAAGTCCGGGGCTAGCCATGAGCAGTTCTTC.

The chain couples TRBV28 to TRBJ2-7, with 8 bases aligning to TRBD2. Germline assignment: CDR1 MDHEN and CDR2 SYDVKM. The J segment lost 3 bases and the V segment lost 1 base, leaving 17 bases of the junction unmatched. The CDR3 runs 19 residues. The CDR3: CASSLSWTGGGVSLYEQYF. In DNA form, the CDR3 reads TGTGCCAGCAGTTTATCCTGGACCGGGGGGGGAGTTTCCCTCTACGAGCAGTACTTC.

On this clonotype: An end of the junction does not agree with germline; a read error may underlie this. J is TRBJ1-1 and V is TRBV28; maybe TRBD1 (5 bases). Germline CDR1 MDHEN, CDR2 SYDVKM. CDR3 length equals 14 residues. The CDR3 region is CASSIGHGGAEAFF. In DNA form, the CDR3 reads TGTGCTAGCAGTATCGGACATGGAGGAGCCGAAGCTTTCTTT.

This clonotype was seen at least ten times. In DNA form, the CDR3 reads TGTGCCAGCAGCTTAGCGGTTTACGGGACCGCAGATCGAGGCTACACCTTC. Translated: CASSLAVYGTADRGYTF. The chain recombines TRBV7-9 with TRBJ1-2; D is possibly TRBD1 (5 bases). The CDR3 runs to 17 residues. Looked up from germline, CDR1 is SEHNR and CDR2 is FQNEAQ (reference sequence). V gave up 0 bases and J gave up 8 bases, with 22 bases separating them.

A word on this clonotype: Sequence at one end of the junction differs from germline and may be a read error. The chain employs TRBV5-1 and TRBJ2-2; weak D call: TRBD2 (5 bases). The CDR3 extends over 14 amino acids. Germline CDR1 reads SGHRS; CDR2 reads YFSETQ. The CDR3 DNA follows: TGCGCCAGCAGCTTGGGCCCGAACACCGGGGAGATGTTTTTT. Protein: CASSLGPNTGEMFF.

With regard to this clonotype: A single base separates this from a much larger clone, so it may be a read error. The chain combines TRBV2 with TRBJ1-5, with unresolved D. The CDR3 consists of 13 residues. From germline, CDR1 is SNHLY and CDR2 FYNNEI. The CDR3 region has the DNA TGTGCCAGCAGTGTTCAGAGTAATCAGCCCAAGCATTTT. This translates into CASSVQSNQPKHF.

Comment on this clonotype: It is likely a read error, because the conserved phenylalanine at the end of the CDR3 is missing. V is TRBV28 and J is TRBJ1-4, with D possibly matching TRBD1 (5 bases). Germline assignment: CDR1 MDHEN and CDR2 SYDVKM. The CDR3 has 16 amino acids. Trimming pared 6 bases from V and 2 bases from J, leaving 16 bases between. The CDR3 is CASRARGFATNEKLFY. As DNA, the CDR3 is TGTGCCAGCAGAGCCCGGGGGTTCGCGACTAATGAAAAACTGTTTTAT.

This clonotype was counted many times. The chain links TRBV28 to TRBJ2-1; tentatively, D is TRBD2 (5 bases). The V end lost 5 bases, the J end lost 3 bases, and 17 bases lay between the germline ends. This CDR3 comprises 16 residues. Germline CDR1 and CDR2: MDHEN and SYDVKM. The CDR3 here is CASSIGLTYGYNEQFF. The CDR3 region has the DNA TGTGCCAGCAGTATAGGACTCACATATGGCTACAATGAGCAGTTCTTC. Using reference TRBV28 and TRBJ2-1 for the parts outside the CDR3, the full variable domain is DVKVTQSSRYLVKRTGEKVFLECVQDMDHENMFWYRQDPGLGLRLIYFSYDVKMKEKGDIPEGYSVSREKKERFSLILESASTNQTSMYLCASSIGLTYGYNEQFFGPGTRLTVL.

With respect to this clonotype: A much larger clone lies a single base off, so this may be a read error. The V and J genes are TRBV28 and TRBJ2-3, with D unresolved. V lost 9 bases, J lost 4 bases, and 23 bases lay in between. Germline V CDR1 and CDR2: MDHEN, SYDVKM. CDR3 length: 16 residues. As DNA, the CDR3 is TGTGCCAGTCACCGGGCCACCTCTTTGTTCTCAGATACGCAGTATTTT. It is translated as CASHRATSLFSDTQYF.

This clonotype was counted many times. The rearrangement joins TRBV2 to TRBJ1-2; unclear D gene. The CDR3 totals 13 residues. The germline V and J ends were trimmed by 1 base and 5 bases, with 8 bases remaining between them. CDR1 and CDR2 from the germline V gene are SNHLY and FYNNEI. The CDR3 here is CASSEGSDYGYTF. CDR3 nucleotides: TGTGCCAGCAGTGAAGGGAGTGATTATGGCTACACCTTC.

The chain carries TRBV28 and TRBJ1-1; TRBD1 matches 7 bases. Germline V gives CDR1 MDHEN, CDR2 SYDVKM. The CDR3 sequence is 15 residues long. The ends lost 8 bases at V and 4 bases at J; junction bases unmatched: 13. The CDR3 bases are TGTGCCAGCTACCCGAATCAGGGGGGTACCACTGAAGCTTTCTTT. This encodes CASYPNQGGTTEAFF. The full variable domain, its missing parts supplied by reference TRBV28 and TRBJ1-1, is DVKVTQSSRYLVKRTGEKVFLECVQDMDHENMFWYRQDPGLGLRLIYFSYDVKMKEKGDIPEGYSVSREKKERFSLILESASTNQTSMYLCASYPNQGGTTEAFFGQGTRLTVV.

As regards this clonotype: An end of the junction does not agree with germline; a read error may underlie this. J is TRBJ1-1 and V is TRBV18; D perhaps matches TRBD1 (6 bases). CDR1 is KGHSH, CDR2 LQKENI, per germline. There are 15 residues in the CDR3. The CDR3 coding sequence is TGTGCCAGCTCACCATTGGAATCAGGGGCCACTGAAGCCTTCTTT. This gives the protein CASSPLESGATEAFF.

With respect to this clonotype: A much larger clonotype is one base distant, so this may be a read error. The CDR3 region is CASRVTVVNQPQHF. DNA of the CDR3: TGTGCCAGCAGGGTCACAGTGGTCAATCAGCCCCAGCATTTT. The chain uses TRBV2 and TRBJ1-5; D not resolved. Looked up from germline, CDR1 is SNHLY and CDR2 is FYNNEI. The V and J ends lost 6 bases and 3 bases respectively, with 12 bases between them. The CDR3 sequence is 14 residues long.

This clonotype has only a few counts. The gene calls are TRBV6-2 or TRBV6-3 and TRBJ2-6; D is ambiguous. Germline assignment: CDR1 MNHEY and CDR2 SVGEGT. This CDR3 comprises 15 residues. V was pared by 2 bases and J by 1 base, with 6 bases between. CDR3 amino acids: CASSYPESGANVLTF. DNA of the CDR3: TGTGCCAGCAGTTACCCCGAATCTGGGGCCAACGTCCTGACTTTC.

The V gene is TRBV2, the J gene TRBJ2-3, with TRBD1 matching 10 bases. Germline CDR1 and CDR2: SNHLY and FYNNEI. This CDR3 is built from 16 residues. Trimming removed 7 bases from V and 2 bases from J; junction bases left unmatched: 9. CDR3 nucleotide sequence: TGTGCCAGCACCGTAACGGGGACAGGGGACACAGATACGCAGTATTTT. This sequence encodes CASTVTGTGDTDTQYF. The full variable domain, with the rest looked up from reference TRBV2 and TRBJ2-3, is EPEVTQTPSHQVTQMGQEVILRCVPISNHLYFYWYRQILGQKVEFLVSFYNNEISEKSEIFDDQFSVERPDGSNFTLKIRSTKLEDSAMYFCASTVTGTGDTDTQYFGPGTRLTVL.

This clonotype was counted ten times or more. V gene TRBV28 combines with J gene TRBJ2-5; 9 bases are shared with TRBD2. Per germline, CDR1 MDHEN and CDR2 SYDVKM. The V segment lost 4 bases and the J segment 2 bases; nucleotides outside the gene matches: 5. The CDR3 loop spans 15 amino acids. The CDR3: CASSSGLAGQETQYF. The DNA of the CDR3 is TGTGCCAGCAGTTCGGGACTAGCAGGACAAGAGACCCAGTACTTC.

This clonotype showed up just a few times. This chain uses TRBV9 with TRBJ1-5; 7 nucleotides line up with TRBD1. The CDR3 has 14 amino acids. The V segment lost 4 bases and the J segment 7 bases; nucleotides outside the gene matches: 8. Germline V gives CDR1 SGDLS, CDR2 YYNGEE. This CDR3 is CASSPGTVPQPQHF. CDR3 bases: TGTGCCAGCAGCCCTGGGACAGTGCCACAGCCCCAGCATTTT.

A remark on this clonotype: This may come from a read error, since a much larger clone is one base off. The chain uses TRBV18 and TRBJ2-1; no clear D. The V gene lost 0 bases and the J gene lost 7 bases, with 7 bases spanning the gap. Per the germline V gene, CDR1 is KGHSH and CDR2 is LQKENI. This CDR3 has 13 residues. The DNA of the CDR3 is TGTGCCAGCTCACCACCGCATTTTAATGAGCAGTTCTTC. As protein: CASSPPHFNEQFF. The complete variable domain, with remaining parts taken from reference TRBV18 and TRBJ2-1, reads NAGVMQNPRHLVRRRGQEARLRCSPMKGHSHVYWYRQLPEEGLKFMVYLQKENIIDESGMPKERFSAEFPKEGPSILRIQQVVRGDSAAYFCASSPPHFNEQFFGPGTRLTVL.

The chain couples TRBV19 to TRBJ1-5; tentative D call: TRBD1 (5 bases). V was cut by 4 bases and J by 4 bases, with 8 bases left in between. Germline V gene lookup returns CDR1 LNHDA and CDR2 SQIVND (reference sequence). The CDR3 extends over 13 amino acids. The CDR3: CASSTTVNQPQHF. CDR3 in DNA: TGTGCCAGTAGTACGACAGTGAATCAGCCCCAGCATTTT.

The chain is built from TRBV30 and TRBJ2-1; D may be TRBD2 (5 bases). Trimming shortened V by 0 bases and J by 0 bases, and 9 bases separated the two germline ends. CDR1 is GTSNPN and CDR2 is SVGIG in the germline V gene (reference sequence). The CDR3 sequence is 15 residues long. CDR3 protein: CAWSVLENSYNEQFF. CDR3 in DNA: TGTGCCTGGAGTGTACTAGAAAACTCCTACAATGAGCAGTTCTTC.

This clonotype appeared a few times. This may stem from a read error, because a much larger clone lies one nucleotide away. The chain employs TRBV20-1 and TRBJ2-1; 8 bases are shared with TRBD1. Germline V gene lookup returns CDR1 DFQATT and CDR2 SNEGSKA (reference sequence). CDR3 size: 12 residues. CDR3 nucleotides: TGCAGAAGACAGGGGCCCTACAATGAGCAGTTCTTC. It encodes CRRQGPYNEQFF.

J is TRBJ2-1 and V is TRBV19; a possible D gene is TRBD2 (5 bases). V gave up 4 bases and J gave up 0 bases, with 7 bases separating them. CDR1 LNHDA and CDR2 SQIVND come from the germline V gene (reference sequence). This CDR3 is built from 14 residues. CDR3 nucleotide sequence: TGTGCCAGTAGTAGAGGGAGCTCCTACAATGAGCAGTTCTTC. Amino acid sequence: CASSRGSSYNEQFF.